These 20 T cell receptor beta chains were sequenced from one sample in a study of T-cell memory formation after mild COVID-19. TCRdb independently ran MiXCR on the 5' RACE reads; one entry per CDR3 protein. The sample has roughly 200,000 distinct CDR3 sequences; under 20% are singletons. Sample: PBMCs or a T cell subset sorted from them (not recorded which). The receptors were gathered from an adult woman who had mild COVID-19 (a few samples of this study predate the infection). Cell type and time point are not known.

V is TRBV15 and J is TRBJ2-7, with 12 bases lining up with TRBD2. Germline CDR1 is LNHNV and CDR2 is YYDKDF (reference sequence). CDR3 length equals 18 residues. The V segment lost 1 base and the J segment 2 bases; nucleotides outside the gene matches: 9. The CDR3 spells CATSRVGASGRVTYEQYF. CDR3 DNA: TGTGCCACCAGCAGAGTTGGGGCTAGCGGGAGGGTCACCTACGAGCAGTACTTC.

This clonotype has a handful of counts. The V and J genes are TRBV2 and TRBJ2-3, with D perhaps matching TRBD2 (5 bases). This CDR3 is built from 14 residues. Germline-derived CDR1 and CDR2 are SNHLY and FYNNEI. Between the trimmed V and J ends, which lost 6 bases and 0 bases, there was a span of 10 bases. The CDR3 region has the DNA TGTGCCAGCAGGGGGTGGACTAGCACAGATACGCAGTATTTT. Translation: CASRGWTSTDTQYF.

CDR3 region: CASSEGREAATDTQYF. The CDR3, as DNA: TGTGCCAGCAGCGAGGGACGGGAGGCCGCCACAGATACGCAGTATTTT. The genes are TRBV9 and TRBJ2-3; 7 bases fit TRBD2. This CDR3 spans 16 amino acids. Unmatched junction bases numbered 9, after V lost 3 bases and J lost 2 bases. Germline CDR1 SGDLS, CDR2 YYNGEE.

This clonotype was counted between two and nine times. The V call is TRBV6-6, the J call TRBJ2-3; 13 positions match TRBD2. Germline CDR1 is MNHNY and CDR2 is SVGAGI (reference sequence). The J segment lost 2 bases and the V segment lost 2 bases, leaving 1 base of the junction unmatched. CDR3 size: 16 residues. The CDR3 bases are TGTGCCAGCAGTTACGGGACTAGCGGGATCACAGATACGCAGTATTTT. Its protein product is CASSYGTSGITDTQYF.

This clonotype was counted between two and nine times. The CDR3 nucleotides are TGTGCCAGCAGCCAAGAGCCGGGATTGAGGGTAGGCTACACCTTC. It translates to CASSQEPGLRVGYTF. This rearrangement joins TRBV3-1 to TRBJ1-2; no firm D call. Germline assignment: CDR1 LGHDT and CDR2 YNNKEL (reference sequence). The V end lost 0 bases, the J end lost 8 bases, and 16 bases lay between the germline ends. The CDR3 has 15 amino acids.

A few counts support this clonotype. The chain has TRBV15 and TRBJ2-7, with a weak D call TRBD2 (5 bases). CDR1 is LNHNV and CDR2 is YYDKDF in the germline V gene (reference sequence). The CDR3 is 14 amino acids. The V end lost 0 bases, the J end lost 2 bases, and 8 bases lay between the germline ends. In DNA, the CDR3 is TGTGCCACCAGCAGAGATTCGAGGGCCTACGAGCAGTACTTC. Its translation is CATSRDSRAYEQYF.

This clonotype has more than one count but fewer than ten. The chain recombines TRBV30 with TRBJ2-3; 8 nucleotides align to TRBD2. The V gene end was trimmed by 3 bases and the J gene end by 3 bases; junction bases not matched to a gene: 5. Per germline, CDR1 GTSNPN and CDR2 SVGIG (reference sequence). The CDR3 contains 14 residues. The CDR3 sequence is CAWRTTSGTDTQYF. The CDR3 bases are TGTGCCTGGAGGACCACTAGCGGAACAGATACGCAGTATTTT.

The chain carries TRBV3-1 and TRBJ2-2, with D possibly TRBD1 on 5 matching bases. There are 14 residues in the CDR3. V lost 0 bases, J lost 7 bases, and 9 bases lay in between. CDR1 is LGHDT, CDR2 YNNKEL, per germline (reference sequence). The CDR3 nucleotides read TGTGCCAGCAGCCAAGAAGGGGCCGGCGGGGAGCTGTTTTTT. Its translation is CASSQEGAGGELFF.

This clonotype was detected once. The genes are TRBV3-1 and TRBJ1-5, with 8 bases that match TRBD1. The germline gives CDR1 LGHDT, CDR2 YNNKEL (reference sequence). CDR3 length: 15 amino acids. Germline trimming cut 1 base from V and 3 bases from J; bases unmatched to any gene: 2. CDR3: CASSQGTGTNQPQHF. The CDR3, as DNA: TGTGCCAGCAGCCAAGGGACAGGGACCAATCAGCCCCAGCATTTT. Supplemented by reference TRBV3-1 and TRBJ1-5, the full variable domain reads DTAVSQTPKYLVTQMGNDKSIKCEQNLGHDTMYWYKQDSKKFLKIMFSYNNKELIINETVPNRFSPKSPDKAHLNLHINSLELGDSAVYFCASSQGTGTNQPQHFGDGTRLSIL.

V and J are TRBV29-1 and TRBJ1-1; 10 positions agree with TRBD1. CDR1 and CDR2 from the germline V gene are SQVTM and ANQGSEA. The CDR3 loop spans 11 amino acids. V was clipped by 7 bases and J by 6 bases; unmatched bases: 2. Here the CDR3 DNA reads TGCAGCGCGGACAGGGGGGCTGAAGCTTTCTTT. Protein: CSADRGAEAFF.

This clonotype was recorded a few times. The chain carries TRBV7-2 and TRBJ1-3; D unclear. Trimming took 1 base from V and 0 from J, leaving 10 bases between them. Germline V gene sequence: CDR1 SGHTA, CDR2 FQGNSA. The length of the CDR3 is 16 residues. CDR3 coding DNA: TGTGCCAGCAGCTTAGTCGGGTCGACCTCTGGAAACACCATATATTTT. Translating gives CASSLVGSTSGNTIYF.

This clonotype has just a few counts. In DNA form, the CDR3 reads TGTGCCAGCAGCCTCAGGCTTGGGAGTAATGAGCAGTTCTTC. This sequence encodes CASSLRLGSNEQFF. J is TRBJ2-1 and V is TRBV6-5, with a tentative D call TRBD2 (5 bases). V lost 6 bases to trimming and J lost 7 bases, with 16 bases between them. In germline, CDR1 is MNHEY, CDR2 SVGAGI. The CDR3 consists of 14 residues.

The J gene is TRBJ2-1, the V gene TRBV4-2, with TRBD2 matching 8 bases. The trim removed 4 bases at V and 0 bases at J, leaving 17 bases unmatched. CDR3 size: 20 residues. Germline V gene data show CDR1 as LGHNA and CDR2 as YNFKEQ. CDR3 coding DNA: TGTGCCAGCAGCCTCGAAGTTAGGCGAATAGCGGGGTCCTCCTACAATGAGCAGTTCTTC. This codes for CASSLEVRRIAGSSYNEQFF.

In its sample, this clonotype was seen a few times. V is TRBV5-5 and J is TRBJ2-5; no definite D call. The V gene's germline CDR1 is SGHKS and CDR2 YYEKEE (reference sequence). V dropped 0 bases and J dropped 4 bases, with 7 bases sitting between them. The CDR3 covers 13 residues. The DNA for the CDR3 is TGTGCCAGCAGCTTGGTCTTCCTAGAGACCCAGTACTTC. Its protein product is CASSLVFLETQYF.

The rearrangement uses TRBV7-6 and TRBJ1-3; perhaps TRBD1 as D (6 bases). This CDR3 is 18 amino acids long. V gave up 1 base and J gave up 1 base, with 17 bases separating them. Germline V lookup: CDR1 SGHVS, CDR2 FNYEAQ. The CDR3 coding sequence is TGTGCCAGCAGCTTAGAGTTCGCGGGACACCGATCTGGAAACACCATATATTTT. This gives the protein CASSLEFAGHRSGNTIYF.

This clonotype was observed a handful of times. The chain couples TRBV7-3 to TRBJ2-2; TRBD1 matches 8 bases. V dropped 5 bases and J dropped 5; count of bases not matched to a gene: 4. The length of the CDR3 is 14 residues. The V gene's germline CDR1 is SGHTA and CDR2 FQGTGA. CDR3 coding DNA: TGTGCCAGCAGCCCCCAGGGGGCGACCGGGGAGCTGTTTTTT. This sequence encodes CASSPQGATGELFF.

The chain uses TRBV12-3 or TRBV12-4 and TRBJ2-7; the D gene could be TRBD1 or TRBD2 (6 bases each). This CDR3 comprises 16 residues. V was cut by 6 bases and J by 3 bases, with 21 bases left in between. CDR3: CASSGDTSWRDYEQYF. Written as DNA, the CDR3 is TGTGCCAGCAGCGGGGACACCAGCTGGAGGGACTACGAGCAGTACTTC.

V and J are TRBV4-2 and TRBJ1-1; TRBD1 agrees at 7 bases. The V segment lost 1 base and the J segment 13 bases; nucleotides outside the gene matches: 15. In germline, CDR1 is LGHNA, CDR2 YNFKEQ. The CDR3 extends over 15 amino acids. CDR3 bases: TGTGCCAGCAGCCAAGGCCCCTCAGGGGGGGGTTTTGGTTTCTTT. Amino acid sequence: CASSQGPSGGGFGFF.

This clonotype has a handful of counts. The rearrangement joins TRBV5-5 to TRBJ2-3; TRBD2 is a possible D gene (5 bases). The V end was cut by 3 bases, the J end by 6 bases, with 14 bases between. CDR1 and CDR2 from the germline V gene are SGHKS and YYEKEE (reference sequence). CDR3 length equals 14 residues. CDR3 nucleotides: TGTGCCAGCAGCTCCAGGTCGGGGTACGATACGCAGTATTTT. As protein: CASSSRSGYDTQYF.

V is TRBV20-1 and J is TRBJ1-5, with TRBD1 matching 9 bases. Germline V gives CDR1 DFQATT, CDR2 SNEGSKA (reference sequence). The CDR3 length is 14 residues. The junction had 2 bases not matched to a gene; V was cut back by 0 bases and J by 5 bases. CDR3 in amino acids: CSARETGGDQPQHF. The CDR3 coding sequence is TGCAGTGCTAGAGAGACAGGGGGTGATCAGCCCCAGCATTTT.